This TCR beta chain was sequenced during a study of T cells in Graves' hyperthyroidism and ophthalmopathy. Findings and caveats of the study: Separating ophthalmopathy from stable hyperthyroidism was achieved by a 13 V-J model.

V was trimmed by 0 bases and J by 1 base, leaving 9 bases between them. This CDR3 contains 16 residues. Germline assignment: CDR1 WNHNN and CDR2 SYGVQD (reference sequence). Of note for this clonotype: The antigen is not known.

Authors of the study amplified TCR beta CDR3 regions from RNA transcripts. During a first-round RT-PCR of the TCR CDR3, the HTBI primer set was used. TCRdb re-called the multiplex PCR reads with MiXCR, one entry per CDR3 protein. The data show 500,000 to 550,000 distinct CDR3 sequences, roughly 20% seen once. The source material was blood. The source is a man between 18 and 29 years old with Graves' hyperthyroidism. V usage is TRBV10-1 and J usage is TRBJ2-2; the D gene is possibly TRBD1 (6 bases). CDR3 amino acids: CASSESRTENTGELFF. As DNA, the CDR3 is TGCGCCAGCAGTGAGTCAAGGACAGAGAACACCGGGGAGCTGTTTTTT.